This TCR beta chain was profiled in a study of tumor-infiltrating lymphocytes in primary liver carcinoma. Across the study: Samples returned roughly 3.65 to 7.5 million productive TCRbeta reads, a yield that was similar across tissue types. Points from the study as a whole: Pairs of tumor regions overlapped more than tumor-adjacent and tumor-blood pairs did.

Regarding this clonotype: As yet, its antigen is unknown. At one of its ends the junction is not consistent with the germline gene, which may arise from a read error.

This CDR3 comprises 12 residues. Germline V gene data show CDR1 as SGHRS and CDR2 as YFSETQ. Reverse transcription of roughly 0.45 ug total RNA with a constant-region primer produced TCR beta cDNA. Construction of TCR beta libraries relied on three successive nested multiplex PCR rounds employing slightly modified ARM-PCR. A C-beta reverse primer and TRBV1-TRBV30 forward primers served in each of the first two PCR rounds, at about 10 cycles apiece. TCRdb recomputed calls from the multiplex PCR reads with MiXCR, one row per CDR3 protein. The table shows 190,000 or so distinct CDR3 sequences, with around 60% occurring only once. Blood RNA came from unsorted whole blood; germline DNA was also extracted. Researchers reported drawing approximately 3.6 milliliters of peripheral blood before surgery.

V and J are TRBV5-1 and TRBJ2-5, with D unresolved. This TCR was sampled from a woman aged 60 to 75 with primary liver carcinoma and hepatitis B virus infection. The sample was peripheral blood. CDR3 nucleotides: TGCGTCAGCTCGGGCGACGAAGAGACCCAGTACTTC. Its protein is CVSSGDEETQYF.